What follows are 2 T cell receptor beta chains derived from one specimen sequenced in a study of T cell repertoires in cytomegalovirus infection (dated by TCRdb to about 2019). Instrument on record: Illumina HiSeq 1500. TCRdb trimmed public reads at Q25 via fastp, called clones via MiXCR and kept in-frame beta chains. CDR3 protein sequences are deduplicated, and each keeps its most common genes and DNA. Counted in this sample were roughly 180,000 distinct CDR3 sequences; 15% to 20% of them appeared once. The ten largest clones represent about 25% of the sample. The material sequenced was CD8+ T cells from PBMCs. The receptors shown here come from a human donor in good health (CMV status not recorded). Some clones in this sample may be carry-over from other donors' samples.

This clonotype was detected only a few times. This rearrangement joins TRBV27 to TRBJ1-4; 7 bases line up with TRBD1. Germline V lookup: CDR1 MNHEY, CDR2 SMNVEV (reference sequence). The V segment lost 4 bases and the J segment 4 bases; nucleotides outside the gene matches: 3. The CDR3 has 14 amino acids. The CDR3 sequence is CASSSGTVNEKLFF. The CDR3, as DNA: TGTGCCAGCAGTTCCGGGACAGTTAATGAAAAACTGTTTTTT.

This chain uses TRBV28 with TRBJ1-5, with D perhaps matching TRBD1 (6 bases). This CDR3 has 16 amino acids. Germline CDR1 reads MDHEN; CDR2 reads SYDVKM. The ends were cut back, 3 bases at V and 2 bases at J, with 14 bases in the middle. CDR3 DNA: TGTGCCAGCAGTTTTCCGGCGGGGGCTCGCAATCAGCCCCAGCATTTT. It is translated as CASSFPAGARNQPQHF. The whole variable domain, filled in from reference TRBV28 and TRBJ1-5, reads DVKVTQSSRYLVKRTGEKVFLECVQDMDHENMFWYRQDPGLGLRLIYFSYDVKMKEKGDIPEGYSVSREKKERFSLILESASTNQTSMYLCASSFPAGARNQPQHFGDGTRLSIL.